This record looks at one T cell receptor (beta chain) sequence and its context. The target antigen is unknown. The data are from a study of PD-1 blockade in classical Hodgkin lymphoma. Study outcomes and limitations: In CD4+ cells, TCR diversity went up significantly by C4D1, but in CD8+ cells it did not. Newly diagnosed patients had baseline TCR diversity that was reportedly lower than that of healthy donors. Initiation of nivolumab under 1 year after ASCT led to exclusion of patients.

The patients all showed relapse after autologous stem cell transplantation, while their brentuximab vedotin exposure varied. The study recorded best responses of complete response, partial response or progressive disease. The ends were cut back, 1 base at V and 2 bases at J, with 13 bases in the middle. Germline V lookup: CDR1 SGHTA, CDR2 FQGTGA. The CDR3 sequence is 16 residues long. Only in-frame clones appear in the TCRdb table, and some are missing; sequencing was by immunoSEQ multiplex PCR. Seen here are 130,000 to 150,000 clones, about four fifths observed once, and the top ten hold roughly 10%.

The chain carries TRBV7-3 and TRBJ2-3, with D maybe TRBD2 (5 bases). The sequence came from a human donor with classical Hodgkin lymphoma. Sequenced here: peripheral blood mononuclear cells (PBMCs), sampled before the second cycle of nivolumab. The DNA for the CDR3 is TGTGCCAGCAGCTTAATTCCTAGCCCTACCACAGATACGCAGTATTTT. This codes for CASSLIPSPTTDTQYF.